This TCR beta chain was sequenced in a study of shared clonotypes between healthy human individuals. Across the study: Researchers assigned three CD4 naive, three CD4 memory, two CD8 naive and one CD8 memory plate to each donor.

CDR1 is MNHNS and CDR2 is SASEGT in the germline V gene. The V gene lost 3 bases and the J gene lost 1 base, with 7 bases spanning the gap. The CDR3 has 13 residues. As regards this clone: What it recognizes is unknown.

General study results and limits: Shared across a few donors were roughly 4.8% of the naive CD4 clonotypes.

Within Nashville, Tennessee resided all donors, each a Caucasian adult. Evenly divided among several immunoSEQ plates was the genomic DNA of each subset. Libraries were prepared by immunoSEQ multiplex PCR; TCRdb keeps only in-frame clonotypes and omits some of them. Altogether roughly 2.6 million clones are present, approximately 90% being singletons, with the ten largest covering over 0.12%. The sequencing sample was made of naive CD4+ T cells sorted from blood. Specified subset: CD45RA+ positively selected. V and J are TRBV6-1 and TRBJ2-7, with unresolved D. This clonotype was sampled from a man younger than 35 in good health. The CDR3 region is CASSDSPSYEQYF. The CDR3 region has the DNA TGTGCCAGCAGTGATTCCCCTTCCTACGAGCAGTACTTC.